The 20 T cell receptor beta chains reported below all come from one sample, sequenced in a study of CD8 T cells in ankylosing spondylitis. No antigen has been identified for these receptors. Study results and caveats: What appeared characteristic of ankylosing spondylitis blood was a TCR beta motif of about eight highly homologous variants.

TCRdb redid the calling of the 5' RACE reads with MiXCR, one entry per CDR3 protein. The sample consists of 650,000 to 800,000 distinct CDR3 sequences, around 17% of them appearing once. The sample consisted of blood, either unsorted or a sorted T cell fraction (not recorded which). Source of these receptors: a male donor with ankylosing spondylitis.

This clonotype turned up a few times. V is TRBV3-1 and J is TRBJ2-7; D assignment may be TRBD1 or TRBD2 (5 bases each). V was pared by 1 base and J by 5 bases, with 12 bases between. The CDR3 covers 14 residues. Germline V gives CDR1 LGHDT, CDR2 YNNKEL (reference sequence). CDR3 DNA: TGTGCCAGCAGCCAAGGGGGGAAGGGAGACGAGCAGTACTTC. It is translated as CASSQGGKGDEQYF.

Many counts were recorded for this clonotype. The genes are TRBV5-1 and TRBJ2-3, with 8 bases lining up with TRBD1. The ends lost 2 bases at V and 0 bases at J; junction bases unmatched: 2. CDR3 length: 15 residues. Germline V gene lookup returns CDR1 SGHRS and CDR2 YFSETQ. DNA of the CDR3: TGCGCCAGCAGCTTCTGGACAGGGAGCACAGATACGCAGTATTTT. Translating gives CASSFWTGSTDTQYF.

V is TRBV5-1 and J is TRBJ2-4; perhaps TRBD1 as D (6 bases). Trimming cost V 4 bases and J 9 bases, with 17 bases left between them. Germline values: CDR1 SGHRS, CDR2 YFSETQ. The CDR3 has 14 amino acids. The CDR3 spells CASSPGTNLGIQYF. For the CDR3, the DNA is TGCGCCAGCAGCCCGGGGACAAATCTTGGCATTCAGTACTTC.

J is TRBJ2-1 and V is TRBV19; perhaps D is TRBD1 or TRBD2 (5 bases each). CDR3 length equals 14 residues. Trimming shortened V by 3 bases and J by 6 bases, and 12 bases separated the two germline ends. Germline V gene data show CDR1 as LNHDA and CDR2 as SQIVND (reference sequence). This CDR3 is CASSIEGLRNEQFF. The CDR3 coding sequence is TGTGCCAGTAGTATTGAGGGGTTACGCAATGAGCAGTTCTTC.

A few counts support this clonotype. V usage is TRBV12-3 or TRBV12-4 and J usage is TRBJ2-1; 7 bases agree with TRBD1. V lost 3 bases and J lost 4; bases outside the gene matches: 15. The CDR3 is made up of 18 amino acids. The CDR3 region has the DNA TGTGCCAGCAGTTTCCCTGTTTCCGGGACAGTAGTTTACAATGAGCAGTTCTTC. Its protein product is CASSFPVSGTVVYNEQFF.

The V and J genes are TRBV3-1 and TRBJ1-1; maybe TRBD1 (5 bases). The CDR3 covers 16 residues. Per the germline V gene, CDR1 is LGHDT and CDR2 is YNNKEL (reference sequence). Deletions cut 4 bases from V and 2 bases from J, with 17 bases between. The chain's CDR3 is CASSLLGPIRNTEAFF. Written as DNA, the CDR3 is TGTGCCAGCAGCCTACTGGGGCCCATCCGAAACACTGAAGCTTTCTTT.

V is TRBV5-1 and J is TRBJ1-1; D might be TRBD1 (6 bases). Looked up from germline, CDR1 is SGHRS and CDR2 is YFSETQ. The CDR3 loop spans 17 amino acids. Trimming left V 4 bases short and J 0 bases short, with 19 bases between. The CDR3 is CASSPRPLGAMNTEAFF. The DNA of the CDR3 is TGCGCCAGCAGCCCCCGGCCCTTGGGGGCCATGAACACTGAAGCTTTCTTT.

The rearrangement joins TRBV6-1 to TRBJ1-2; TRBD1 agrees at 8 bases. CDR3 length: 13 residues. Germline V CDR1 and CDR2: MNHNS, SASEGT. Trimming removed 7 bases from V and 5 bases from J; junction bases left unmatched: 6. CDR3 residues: CASTFGQGYGYTF. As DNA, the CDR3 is TGTGCCAGCACCTTTGGACAGGGATATGGCTACACCTTC.

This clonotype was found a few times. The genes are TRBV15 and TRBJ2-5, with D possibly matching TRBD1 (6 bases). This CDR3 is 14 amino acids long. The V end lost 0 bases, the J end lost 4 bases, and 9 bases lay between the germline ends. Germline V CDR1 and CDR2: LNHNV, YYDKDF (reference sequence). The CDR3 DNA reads TGTGCCACCAGCAGAGATCAAGGGGGAGAGACCCAGTACTTC. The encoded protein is CATSRDQGGETQYF.

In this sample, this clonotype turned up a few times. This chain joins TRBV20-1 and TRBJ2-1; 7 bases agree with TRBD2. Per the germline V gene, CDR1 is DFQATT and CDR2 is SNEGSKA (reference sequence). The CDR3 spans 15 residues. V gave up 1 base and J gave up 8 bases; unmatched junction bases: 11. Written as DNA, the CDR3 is TGCAGTGCTAGAGTCGCAGCGGGGCACGGGGATGAGCAGTTCTTC. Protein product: CSARVAAGHGDEQFF.

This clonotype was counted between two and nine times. The CDR3 bases are TGTGCCAGCAGCGTAGATGCGGGGGGCCTCAATGAGCAGTTCTTC. Translation gives CASSVDAGGLNEQFF. V usage is TRBV9 and J usage is TRBJ2-1; TRBD2 aligns across 8 bases. Looked up from germline, CDR1 is SGDLS and CDR2 is YYNGEE. The CDR3 sequence is 15 residues long. V lost 0 bases to trimming and J lost 6 bases; unmatched junction nucleotides: 5.

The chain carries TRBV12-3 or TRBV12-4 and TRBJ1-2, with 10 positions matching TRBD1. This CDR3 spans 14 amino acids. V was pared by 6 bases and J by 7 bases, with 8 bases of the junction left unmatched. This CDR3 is CASSRDRGAPGYTF. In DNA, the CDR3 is TGTGCCAGCAGCCGGGACAGGGGAGCGCCTGGCTACACCTTC.

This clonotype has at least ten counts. CDR3 sequence (DNA): TGCAGTGCAGCCGCGGTACCAACTAGGCGTCAAGAGACCCAGTACTTC. Translation gives CSAAAVPTRRQETQYF. The V call is TRBV20-1, the J call TRBJ2-5, with D possibly TRBD2 on 5 matching bases. Trimming removed 6 bases from V and 2 bases from J, with 22 bases in between. Germline V lookup: CDR1 DFQATT, CDR2 SNEGSKA (reference sequence). The CDR3 consists of 16 residues.

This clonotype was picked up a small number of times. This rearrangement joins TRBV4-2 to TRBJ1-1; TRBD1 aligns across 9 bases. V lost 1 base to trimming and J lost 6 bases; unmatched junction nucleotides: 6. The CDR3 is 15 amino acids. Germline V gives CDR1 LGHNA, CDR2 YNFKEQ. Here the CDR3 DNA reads TGTGCCAGCAGCCAAGTAACAGGGGGCAGAGCTGAAGCTTTCTTT. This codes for CASSQVTGGRAEAFF.

CDR3 sequence reads: CASVDTGGEQYF. As DNA, the CDR3 is TGCGCCAGCGTCGATACAGGGGGCGAGCAGTACTTC. V usage is TRBV5-1 and J usage is TRBJ2-7; 8 nucleotides match TRBD1. Trimming cost V 7 bases and J 6 bases; bases outside gene matches: 6. Germline values: CDR1 SGHRS, CDR2 YFSETQ. This CDR3 is built from 12 residues.

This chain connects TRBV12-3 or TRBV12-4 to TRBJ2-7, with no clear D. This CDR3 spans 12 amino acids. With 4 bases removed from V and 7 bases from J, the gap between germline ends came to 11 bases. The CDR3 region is CASSSRLLEQYF. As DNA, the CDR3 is TGTGCCAGCAGTTCGCGGTTGCTGGAGCAGTACTTC.

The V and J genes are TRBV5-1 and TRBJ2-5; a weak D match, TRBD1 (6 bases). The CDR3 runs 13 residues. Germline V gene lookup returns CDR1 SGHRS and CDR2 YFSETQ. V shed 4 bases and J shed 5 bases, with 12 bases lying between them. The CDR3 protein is CASSPMRGETQYF. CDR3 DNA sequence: TGCGCCAGCAGCCCAATGAGGGGGGAGACCCAGTACTTC. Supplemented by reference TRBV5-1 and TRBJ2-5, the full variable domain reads KAGVTQTPRYLIKTRGQQVTLSCSPISGHRSVSWYQQTPGQGLQFLFEYFSETQRNKGNFPGRFSGRQFSNSRSEMNVSTLELGDSALYLCASSPMRGETQYFGPGTRLLVL.

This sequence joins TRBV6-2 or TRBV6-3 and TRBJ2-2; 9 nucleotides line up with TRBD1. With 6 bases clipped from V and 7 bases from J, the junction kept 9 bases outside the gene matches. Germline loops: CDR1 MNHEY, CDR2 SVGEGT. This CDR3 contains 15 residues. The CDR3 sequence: CASSRTGGYVGELFF. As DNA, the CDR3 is TGTGCCAGCAGCCGAACAGGGGGCTACGTCGGGGAGCTGTTTTTT.

CDR3 in amino acids: CASSLDGGGFEQYF. DNA for the CDR3: TGTGCCAGCAGCTTAGACGGGGGTGGCTTCGAGCAGTACTTC. The chain links TRBV11-2 to TRBJ2-7, with D possibly matching TRBD2 (6 bases). Trimming pared 0 bases from V and 6 bases from J, leaving 12 bases between. CDR1 and CDR2 (germline): SGHAT, FQNNGV. The CDR3 spans 14 residues. Full variable domain (missing parts from reference TRBV11-2 and TRBJ2-7): EAGVAQSPRYKIIEKRQSVAFWCNPISGHATLYWYQQILGQGPKLLIQFQNNGVVDDSQLPKDRFSAERLKGVDSTLKIQPAKLEDSAVYLCASSLDGGGFEQYFGPGTRLTVT.

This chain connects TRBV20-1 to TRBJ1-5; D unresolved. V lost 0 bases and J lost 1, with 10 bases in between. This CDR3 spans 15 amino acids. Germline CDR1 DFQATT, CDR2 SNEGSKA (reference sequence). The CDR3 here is CSAREWQQSNQPQHF. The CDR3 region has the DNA TGCAGTGCTAGAGAATGGCAGCAAAGCAATCAGCCCCAGCATTTT.